This entry concerns a single T cell receptor (beta chain). The sample is drawn from a study of blood T cell repertoires in COVID-19. Study overall: Samples taken during acute and convalescent COVID-19 were collected in the United States, Italy and Spain. The cDNA or gDNA used as material had been derived from T cells, B-cell-depleted T cells, or PBMCs.

CDR1 and CDR2 (germline): SGHDN, FVKESK. Trimming at V came to 4 bases and at J to 4 bases, leaving 8 bases not matched to a gene. The CDR3 sequence is 15 residues long. As originally analysed: Reference gene primer amplification yielded estimated nucleated cell counts. This table comes from immunoSEQ multiplex PCR, and its TCRdb copy is limited to in-frame clones, with some not included. V and J calls and clone size come straight from that table; D and trimming were deduced from the DNA. The sample lists roughly 130,000 clones; roughly four fifths were seen once. The chain recombines TRBV14 with TRBJ2-5, with 8 bases identical to TRBD2. Sequencing was carried out using peripheral blood. The clonotype was recovered from a middle-aged man with active or convalescent COVID-19. The CDR3 DNA is TGTGCCAGCAGCCTTGGGGGGACTAGTCGAGAGACCCAGTACTTC. Translated: CASSLGGTSRETQYF.